What follows describes a single T cell receptor beta chain. Its antigen is as yet unknown. The source of the sample is a study of cytomegalovirus exposure and HLA in healthy donors. General study points: Investigators reported 164 TCR beta chains as tied to cytomegalovirus. TRBV6-2, TRBV6-3 and other indistinguishable V segments were excluded.

Germline CDR1 and CDR2: SGDLS and YYNGEE. V was clipped by 4 bases and J by 5 bases, with 18 bases between them. The CDR3 runs 15 residues. With 60 Vbeta and 13 Jbeta primers, the PCR was carried out. Original processing notes: A follow-up analysis tallied 86 million or so unique TCR beta chains, roughly 11 million shared. Profiling relied on immunoSEQ multiplex PCR, and the TCRdb table lists in-frame clones only, not all of them. V and J calls and clone size are as listed in that table; D and trimming were resolved from the DNA. The table shows about 200,000 clones, with more than 75% occurring only once.

The TCR sequence derives from a man aged 35-49 years in good health and CMV-seropositive. The material sequenced was PBMCs. V and J are TRBV9 and TRBJ2-5; a weak D match, TRBD2 (6 bases). The CDR3 spells CASSLFSSVGETQYF. CDR3 bases: TGTGCCAGCAGCCTCTTTTCTAGCGTGGGGGAGACCCAGTACTTC.